Listed below are T cell receptor beta chains from one sample, sequenced in a study of T cells after posttransplantation cyclophosphamide. The protocol was immunoSEQ multiplex PCR, while the TCRdb copy is restricted to in-frame clones and leaves out a portion. The sample shows thousands of clones, around 79% of them seen only once. This specimen was PBMCs, taken after an allogeneic stem cell transplant with a calcineurin inhibitor and methotrexate. These receptors all come from a male patient in his 40s who received an allogeneic stem cell transplant from an unrelated donor, was CMV-positive, and had chronic GVHD only. Among the T cells, some may be from the graft donor. CDR3s include the opening cysteine and the closing phenylalanine or tryptophan. A D gene is named only where the DNA matches it firmly. Clone sizes are given selectively: once, few, many, or a class where the clone is expanded.

>TRBJ2-3|-|16|-|TRBV7-9
CASSLGLSSDTDTQYF
TGTGCCAGCAGCTTAGGGTTGTCTAGCGACACAGATACGCAGTATTTT
>TRBJ1-1|few|15|TRBD1|TRBV19
CASSMGDRGISEAFF
TGTGCCAGTAGTATGGGGGACAGGGGGATCTCTGAAGCTTTCTTT
>TRBJ2-2|-|18|TRBD2|TRBV4-3
CASSQDTGLAANTGELFF
TGCGCCAGCAGCCAAGATACGGGACTAGCAGCGAACACCGGGGAGCTGTTTTTT
>TRBJ1-5|-|14|TRBD1|TRBV6-5
CASSQDRGNQPQHF
TGTGCCAGCAGCCAGGACAGGGGGAATCAGCCCCAGCATTTT
>TRBJ1-2|few|13|-|TRBV19
CASTRGGLGGYTF
TGTGCCAGTACCCGGGGGGGGCTTGGAGGCTACACCTTC
>TRBJ2-6|-|15|-|TRBV6-1
CASMTAVSGANVLTF
TGTGCCAGCATGACGGCGGTCTCTGGGGCCAACGTCCTGACTTTC
>TRBJ2-5|-|15|TRBD2|TRBV10-2
CASSESSGSPGTQYF
TGCGCCAGCAGTGAGTCGAGCGGGAGCCCGGGGACCCAGTACTTC
>TRBJ2-3|-|17|TRBD2|TRBV9
CASSGTSGDSSTDTQYF
TGTGCCAGCAGTGGGACTAGCGGGGACTCTAGCACAGATACGCAGTATTTT
>TRBJ2-7|-|14|-|TRBV5-1
CASSATGHYYEQYF
TGCGCCAGCAGCGCCACGGGACACTATTACGAGCAGTACTTC
>TRBJ2-7|-|15|TRBD2|TRBV4-1
CASSQLLAGGPEQYF
TGCGCCAGCAGCCAATTGCTAGCGGGGGGCCCCGAGCAGTACTTC
>TRBJ1-1|-|14|TRBD1|TRBV30
CAWSALDRGSEAFF
TGTGCCTGGAGTGCGCTTGACAGGGGCTCTGAAGCTTTCTTT
>TRBJ2-3|-|16|-|TRBV11-3
CASSLDSRDRTDTQYF
TGTGCCAGCAGCTTAGATTCGCGGGACCGCACAGATACGCAGTATTTT
>TRBJ2-1|-|14|TRBD1|TRBV2
CASSSGQAYNEQFF
TGTGCCAGCAGCTCGGGACAGGCCTACAATGAGCAGTTCTTC
>TRBJ2-2|once|11|-|TRBV5-1
CASSLAGELFF
TGCGCCAGCAGCTTGGCGGGGGAGCTGTTTTTT
>TRBJ1-4|few|15|-|TRBV4-1
CASSPHRATNEKLFF
TGCGCCAGCAGCCCCCACAGAGCAACTAATGAAAAACTGTTTTTT
>TRBJ2-5|once|16|TRBD2|TRBV9
CASSPRTSGPGGTQYF
TGTGCCAGCAGCCCCCGGACTAGCGGTCCGGGTGGGACCCAGTACTTC
>TRBJ2-5|-|16|TRBD2|TRBV2
CASSGGVAGVGETQYF
TGTGCCAGCAGTGGGGGGGTAGCGGGAGTAGGAGAGACCCAGTACTTC
>TRBJ2-3|-|16|-|TRBV4-1
CASSQELRGLTDTQYF
TGCGCCAGCAGCCAAGAATTGAGGGGACTCACAGATACGCAGTATTTT
>TRBJ2-2|few|17|TRBD1|TRBV5-4
CASSLGRQGENTGELFF
TGTGCCAGCAGCTTGGGGCGACAGGGGGAGAACACCGGGGAGCTGTTTTTT
>TRBJ1-3|-|14|-|TRBV30
CAWSQTVSGNTIYF
TGTGCCTGGAGCCAGACAGTCTCTGGAAACACCATATATTTT
>TRBJ2-7|once|14|-|TRBV6-5
CASRRFRDSYEQYF
TGTGCCAGCAGGAGATTCAGGGATTCCTACGAGCAGTACTTC
>TRBJ1-1|-|12|-|TRBV6-5
CASSYRGSEAFF
TGTGCCAGCAGTTACCGGGGAAGTGAAGCTTTCTTT